The rows below give T cell receptor beta chains drawn from one sample of a study of CD8+CD57+ T cells in acquired aplastic anemia. TCRdb re-called the reads with MiXCR, one entry per CDR3 protein. The data hold 100,000 to 150,000 distinct CDR3 sequences, with under 60% observed a single time. The source material was sorted CD4+, CD8+, or CD8+CD57+ T cells (not recorded which) from PBMCs. These receptors all stem from a human donor with aplastic anemia. The CDR3 runs from the conserved cysteine through the conserved F or W. D genes are given only for firm matches. Where a row states a size, it is once, few, many or the class of an expanded clone; other rows omit it.

J: TRBJ1-2; D: -; size: -; V: TRBV7-9; CDR3: CASSLNGYTF; DNA: TGTGCCAGCAGCTTAAATGGCTACACCTTC
J: TRBJ2-7; D: TRBD1; size: few; V: TRBV24-1; CDR3: CATSDSQGAVFEQYF; DNA: TGTGCCACCAGTGACTCCCAGGGGGCCGTATTCGAGCAGTACTTC
J: TRBJ2-1; D: TRBD1; size: -; V: TRBV11-1; CDR3: CASSLDAGGYNEQFF; DNA: TGTGCCAGCAGCTTAGACGCAGGGGGCTACAATGAGCAGTTCTTC
J: TRBJ2-2; D: -; size: -; V: TRBV19; CDR3: CASSIVRTGELFF; DNA: TGTGCCAGTAGTATTGTCCGCACCGGGGAGCTGTTTTTT
J: TRBJ2-5; D: -; size: -; V: TRBV24-1; CDR3: CATSDSSAMKETQYF; DNA: TGTGCCACCAGTGATAGCAGCGCAATGAAAGAGACCCAGTACTTC
J: TRBJ2-7; D: TRBD2; size: once; V: TRBV10-3; CDR3: CAIASSASGFYEQYF; DNA: TGTGCCATCGCGTCTTCGGCTAGCGGGTTTTACGAGCAGTACTTC
J: TRBJ2-7; D: -; size: -; V: TRBV7-6; CDR3: CASSPSVNEQYF; DNA: TGTGCCAGCAGCCCCTCCGTGAACGAGCAGTACTTC
J: TRBJ2-2; D: -; size: many; V: TRBV19; CDR3: CASSIPGSVTGELFF; DNA: TGTGCCAGTAGTATACCAGGGTCGGTCACCGGGGAGCTGTTTTTT
J: TRBJ1-2; D: -; size: medium-sized; V: TRBV6-1; CDR3: CASSPGPFNGYTF; DNA: TGTGCCAGCAGCCCGGGACCCTTCAATGGCTACACCTTC
J: TRBJ2-7; D: -; size: -; V: TRBV7-3; CDR3: CASSPHPSYEQYF; DNA: TGTGCCAGCAGTCCCCATCCCTCCTACGAGCAGTACTTC
J: TRBJ2-7; D: -; size: few; V: TRBV15; CDR3: CATSTPHRSSDEQYF; DNA: TGTGCCACCAGCACACCCCACAGGTCTTCTGACGAGCAGTACTTC
J: TRBJ2-3; D: -; size: few; V: TRBV2; CDR3: CASSDSGLSTDTQYF; DNA: TGTGCCAGCAGTGATAGCGGACTTAGCACAGATACGCAGTATTTT
J: TRBJ2-7; D: TRBD2; size: -; V: TRBV7-3; CDR3: CASSLASGGEFYEQYF; DNA: TGTGCCAGCAGCTTAGCAAGCGGGGGTGAATTCTACGAGCAGTACTTC
J: TRBJ1-1; D: TRBD1; size: -; V: TRBV7-9; CDR3: CASSLPGQGHQAFF; DNA: TGTGCCAGCAGCTTACCCGGACAGGGGCACCAAGCTTTCTTT
J: TRBJ2-3; D: -; size: many; V: TRBV2; CDR3: CASGQGAPDTQYF; DNA: TGTGCCAGTGGGCAAGGGGCGCCAGATACGCAGTATTTT
J: TRBJ2-3; D: -; size: many; V: TRBV5-4; CDR3: CASSLSARGADTQYF; DNA: TGTGCCAGCAGCTTGTCGGCCAGAGGTGCAGATACGCAGTATTTT
J: TRBJ1-1; D: -; size: -; V: TRBV7-8; CDR3: CASSLRQNAYMNTEAFF; DNA: TGTGCCAGCAGCCTAAGACAGAACGCATACATGAACACTGAAGCTTTCTTT
J: TRBJ2-7; D: -; size: many; V: TRBV10-3; CDR3: CAISESRSVPVGEQYF; DNA: TGTGCCATCAGTGAGTCGCGATCAGTTCCGGTAGGCGAGCAGTACTTC
J: TRBJ2-7; D: TRBD2; size: -; V: TRBV7-2; CDR3: CASSFGRYEQYF; DNA: TGTGCCAGCAGCTTCGGGAGGTACGAGCAGTACTTC
J: TRBJ1-2; D: -; size: -; V: TRBV29-1; CDR3: CSVRGINYGYTF; DNA: TGCAGCGTTAGGGGGATAAACTATGGCTACACCTTC
J: TRBJ2-7; D: TRBD1; size: few; V: TRBV25-1; CDR3: CASSGHGQVSYEQYF; DNA: TGTGCCAGCAGTGGTCACGGACAGGTGTCCTACGAGCAGTACTTC
J: TRBJ2-6; D: -; size: -; V: TRBV7-6; CDR3: CASSLRVGGSGANVLTF; DNA: TGTGCCAGCAGCTTAAGGGTCGGGGGTTCTGGGGCCAACGTCCTGACTTTC
J: TRBJ2-7; D: -; size: many; V: TRBV18; CDR3: CASSPRALSHEQYF; DNA: TGTGCCAGCTCACCACGGGCACTGTCTCACGAGCAGTACTTC
J: TRBJ2-4; D: TRBD2; size: many; V: TRBV11-2; CDR3: CASSPRPGLAGKNIQYF; DNA: TGTGCCAGCAGCCCCAGACCGGGACTAGCGGGGAAAAACATTCAGTACTTC
J: TRBJ1-5; D: -; size: -; V: TRBV19; CDR3: CASSIDAGYQPQHF; DNA: TGTGCCAGTAGTATAGATGCAGGTTACCAGCCCCAGCATTTT
J: TRBJ1-1; D: -; size: -; V: TRBV5-8; CDR3: CASSPRLLNTEAFF; DNA: TGTGCCAGCAGCCCTAGGCTCCTGAACACTGAAGCTTTCTTT
J: TRBJ2-7; D: -; size: -; V: TRBV11-1; CDR3: CASSFVRSQDSEQYF; DNA: TGTGCCAGCAGCTTCGTTCGCTCGCAGGATTCCGAGCAGTACTTC
J: TRBJ2-7; D: -; size: many; V: TRBV5-8; CDR3: CASSLESGRSYEQYF; DNA: TGTGCCAGCAGCTTGGAGTCGGGGCGATCCTACGAGCAGTACTTC
J: TRBJ2-3; D: -; size: -; V: TRBV19; CDR3: CASSPDSTDTQYF; DNA: TGTGCCAGTAGTCCGGATAGCACAGATACGCAGTATTTT
J: TRBJ2-3; D: -; size: -; V: TRBV7-2; CDR3: CASSLAMPPHTQYF; DNA: TGTGCCAGCAGCTTAGCTATGCCCCCCCATACGCAGTATTTT
J: TRBJ1-2; D: -; size: many; V: TRBV7-3; CDR3: CASSLFGDANYGYTF; DNA: TGTGCCAGCAGCTTATTTGGGGACGCTAACTATGGCTACACCTTC
J: TRBJ1-2; D: -; size: once; V: TRBV29-1; CDR3: CSVPQPGDYGYTF; DNA: TGCAGCGTTCCCCAACCGGGGGACTATGGCTACACCTTC
J: TRBJ2-5; D: TRBD2; size: once; V: TRBV10-3; CDR3: CAIRGTSGRGVRETQYF; DNA: TGTGCCATCAGGGGGACTAGCGGGAGGGGGGTTCGGGAGACCCAGTACTTC
J: TRBJ2-7; D: -; size: -; V: TRBV25-1; CDR3: CASSDPAGSAYEQYF; DNA: TGTGCCAGCAGTGATCCGGCAGGGTCCGCCTACGAGCAGTACTTC
J: TRBJ2-3; D: -; size: few; V: TRBV24-1; CDR3: CATSDSGHYTQYF; DNA: TGTGCCACCAGTGATTCGGGGCACTATACGCAGTATTTT
J: TRBJ2-7; D: -; size: -; V: TRBV20-1; CDR3: CSAEDWENGSYEQYF; DNA: TGCAGTGCGGAAGACTGGGAGAACGGCTCCTACGAGCAGTACTTC
J: TRBJ1-6; D: TRBD1; size: -; V: TRBV12-3/TRBV12-4; CDR3: CASSQDRAAPLHF; DNA: TGTGCCAGCAGCCAGGACAGGGCCGCACCCCTCCACTTT
J: TRBJ1-2; D: -; size: -; V: TRBV15; CDR3: CATSRDHGARVYGYTF; DNA: TGTGCCACCAGCAGAGATCACGGGGCGCGTGTCTATGGCTACACCTTC
J: TRBJ2-5; D: -; size: -; V: TRBV15; CDR3: CATSRVERETQYF; DNA: TGTGCCACCAGCAGAGTGGAACGAGAGACCCAGTACTTC
J: TRBJ1-5; D: TRBD1; size: -; V: TRBV24-1; CDR3: CATSGGTGQPQHF; DNA: TGTGCCACCAGTGGCGGGACAGGGCAGCCCCAGCATTTT